The 10 T cell receptor beta chains below were found in one sample sequenced in a study of shared clonotypes between healthy human individuals. Sequencing used immunoSEQ multiplex PCR; TCRdb keeps in-frame clones, though not all of them. The repertoire holds approximately 740,000 clones, with approximately 74% as singletons. Sequencing was carried out using memory CD4+ T cells sorted from blood. Indicated subset: CD45RA-negative fraction. The origin of the receptors is a woman in her 30s in good health.

The chain is built from TRBV4-2 and TRBJ2-3; 9 nucleotides match TRBD2. Germline V gene lookup returns CDR1 LGHNA and CDR2 YNFKEQ. The CDR3 loop spans 16 amino acids. V gave up 1 base and J gave up 3 bases; unmatched junction bases: 5. The CDR3 loop reads CASSQVSGRSTDTQYF. The CDR3 bases are TGTGCCAGCAGCCAAGTAAGCGGGAGGTCGACAGATACGCAGTATTTT.

The chain combines TRBV5-1 with TRBJ2-3; TRBD2 agrees at 8 bases. V trimming: 3 bases; J trimming: 6 bases; junction bases outside the gene matches: 9. Germline CDR1 is SGHRS and CDR2 is YFSETQ. The CDR3 spans 15 residues. CDR3 DNA: TGCGCCAGCAGCTGGGGCGGGACTAGATCCGATACGCAGTATTTT. Translation: CASSWGGTRSDTQYF. Based on the CDR3 plus reference TRBV5-1 and TRBJ2-3, the full variable domain is KAGVTQTPRYLIKTRGQQVTLSCSPISGHRSVSWYQQTPGQGLQFLFEYFSETQRNKGNFPGRFSGRQFSNSRSEMNVSTLELGDSALYLCASSWGGTRSDTQYFGPGTRLTVL.

The rearrangement uses TRBV28 and TRBJ2-5, with a tentative D call TRBD2 (6 bases). The J call may be wrong; the DNA end is better matched by TRBJ2-7. This CDR3 is 15 amino acids long. Germline V gives CDR1 MDHEN, CDR2 SYDVKM. The CDR3 DNA is TGTGCCAGCAGATCACCGATGGGAGGTGTCCACGAGCAGTACTTC. Translation gives CASRSPMGGVHEQYF.

The gene calls are TRBV7-6 and TRBJ1-1, with a possible D match to TRBD1 (6 bases). V lost 5 bases to trimming and J lost 4 bases, with 17 bases between them. From germline, CDR1 is SGHVS and CDR2 FNYEAQ. This CDR3 contains 15 residues. The CDR3 protein is CASSEQGGGSTEAFF. CDR3 nucleotides: TGTGCCAGCAGCGAACAAGGGGGGGGTTCCACTGAAGCTTTCTTT. Drawing the rest from reference TRBV7-6 and TRBJ1-1, the complete variable domain is GAGVSQSPRYKVTKRGQDVALRCDPISGHVSLYWYRQALGQGPEFLTYFNYEAQQDKSGLPNDRFSAERPEGSISTLTIQRTEQRDSAMYRCASSEQGGGSTEAFFGQGTRLTVV.

The chain joins TRBV27 to TRBJ2-7; D is perhaps TRBD2 (5 bases). Trimming removed 4 bases at V and 6 bases at J, with 19 bases between. The CDR3 runs to 15 residues. The germline V gene has CDR1 MNHEY and CDR2 SMNVEV (reference sequence). CDR3 nucleotide sequence: TGTGCCAGCAGTTCCTGGACGGCCTCTGGAGGCGAGCAGTACTTC. The encoded protein is CASSSWTASGGEQYF.

The CDR3 nucleotides are TGTGCCAGCAGCCCCCGGGACACTGTCTCCTACGAGCAGTACTTC. Amino acid sequence: CASSPRDTVSYEQYF. V and J are TRBV5-5 and TRBJ2-7, with a possible D match to TRBD1 (6 bases). Germline V gene data show CDR1 as SGHKS and CDR2 as YYEKEE (reference sequence). This CDR3 contains 15 residues. Trimming stripped 4 bases from V and 0 bases from J, with 14 bases between.

This clone was detected many times. V usage is TRBV10-2 and J usage is TRBJ2-7; 9 bases match TRBD2. CDR1 is WSHSY and CDR2 is SAAADI in the germline V gene. Trimming cost V 6 bases and J 0 bases; bases outside gene matches: 12. CDR3 length equals 17 residues. As DNA, the CDR3 is TGCGCCAGCAGCGCCCCGGGACTAGCCACGCACTCCTACGAGCAGTACTTC. Its translation: CASSAPGLATHSYEQYF.

The chain recombines TRBV19 with TRBJ1-2; D unclear. Germline assignment: CDR1 LNHDA and CDR2 SQIVND (reference sequence). Trimming pared 3 bases from V and 6 bases from J, leaving 17 bases between. The CDR3 consists of 15 residues. In DNA, the CDR3 is TGTGCCAGTAGTATTGGAGGGCGCTTCCTCCATGGCTACACCTTC. The encoded protein is CASSIGGRFLHGYTF.

This clone was observed a handful of times. Other nucleotide sequences in the sample specify the same CDR3. This chain joins TRBV5-1 and TRBJ2-2; D is possibly TRBD2 (6 bases). Trimming took off 4 bases at V and 8 bases at J, with 12 bases between the two ends. In germline, CDR1 is SGHRS, CDR2 YFSETQ. The CDR3 runs to 13 residues. The CDR3 DNA follows: TGCGCCAGCAGCGGGGACTTGACGGGGGAGCTGTTTTTT. Amino acid sequence: CASSGDLTGELFF.

The genes are TRBV7-2 and TRBJ2-2; 7 bases fit TRBD1. Germline CDR1 is SGHTA and CDR2 is FQGNSA. The CDR3 loop spans 16 amino acids. V dropped 1 base and J dropped 2; count of bases not matched to a gene: 4. CDR3 in DNA: TGTGCCAGCAGCTTAGTCCCAGGGGGAAACACCGGGGAGCTGTTTTTT. Amino acids: CASSLVPGGNTGELFF.